This passage covers 29 T cell receptor beta chains from one sample sequenced in a study of blood T cell repertoires in COVID-19. Generated by immunoSEQ multiplex PCR, the TCRdb table keeps only in-frame clones and is missing some. This table has 200,000 or so clones, around nine tenths appearing once. Source material: PBMCs or T cells enriched from blood (not recorded which). The receptors stem from a woman in her twenties or thirties who had been exposed to COVID-19.

The chain recombines TRBV28 with TRBJ2-1; possible D gene TRBD2, 5 bases. The CDR3 extends over 18 amino acids. The germline V gene has CDR1 MDHEN and CDR2 SYDVKM. The V gene lost 2 bases and the J gene lost 0 bases, with 17 bases spanning the gap. CDR3 DNA: TGTGCCAGCAGTTTAACCCTCGGCGGGCAGAGCTCCTACAATGAGCAGTTCTTC. It translates to CASSLTLGGQSSYNEQFF.

The V gene is TRBV6-1, the J gene TRBJ2-5; D might be TRBD2 (5 bases). Germline CDR1 is MNHNS and CDR2 is SASEGT. The length of the CDR3 is 16 residues. Trimming stripped 2 bases from V and 2 bases from J, with 15 bases between. The CDR3 loop is CASSESRGGLQETQYF. DNA of the CDR3: TGTGCCAGCAGTGAATCTCGTGGAGGACTGCAAGAGACCCAGTACTTC.

The V and J genes are TRBV5-1 and TRBJ1-5, with D tentatively TRBD1 (6 bases). The CDR3 is made up of 14 amino acids. CDR1 SGHRS and CDR2 YFSETQ come from the germline V gene. Deletions cut 5 bases from V and 6 bases from J, with 15 bases between. The CDR3 here is CASSEGVGGQPQHF. CDR3 coding DNA: TGCGCCAGCAGTGAGGGGGTTGGGGGTCAGCCCCAGCATTTT.

This clone was observed a single time. The rearrangement joins TRBV5-1 to TRBJ2-7; 12 bases line up with TRBD1. V gave up 6 bases and J gave up 2 bases; unmatched junction bases: 6. The CDR3 extends over 15 amino acids. Germline V gene data show CDR1 as SGHRS and CDR2 as YFSETQ. CDR3 nucleotides: TGCGCCAGCAAGAACGGGACAGGGGGCCCCTACGAGCAGTACTTC. Translation: CASKNGTGGPYEQYF.

The chain couples TRBV19 to TRBJ1-4; possible D gene TRBD1, 5 bases. CDR3 length: 14 amino acids. Deletions cut 5 bases from V and 7 bases from J, with 14 bases between. Looked up from germline, CDR1 is LNHDA and CDR2 is SQIVND (reference sequence). CDR3 protein: CASSLAGLGEKLFF. The CDR3, as DNA: TGTGCCAGTAGTCTCGCAGGGCTTGGTGAAAAACTGTTTTTT.

This chain links TRBV11-2 with TRBJ2-7; 10 bases map to TRBD2. The CDR3 loop spans 16 amino acids. Germline V gene lookup returns CDR1 SGHAT and CDR2 FQNNGV. The junction had 10 bases not matched to a gene; V was cut back by 4 bases and J by 4 bases. CDR3 loop: CASSSWTSGHTYEQYF. CDR3 DNA sequence: TGTGCCAGCAGCTCCTGGACTAGCGGACATACTTACGAGCAGTACTTC.

The V gene is TRBV27, the J gene TRBJ2-2; possible D gene TRBD1, 5 bases. The CDR3 totals 15 residues. Germline-derived CDR1 and CDR2 are MNHEY and SMNVEV (reference sequence). V was pared by 7 bases and J by 2 bases, with 14 bases between. CDR3 coding DNA: TGTGCCAGCATGGACCTAGGGGTTAACACCGGGGAGCTGTTTTTT. It is translated as CASMDLGVNTGELFF.

The rearrangement joins TRBV14 to TRBJ1-2, with D tentatively TRBD1 (5 bases). The CDR3 runs 14 residues. Germline CDR1 and CDR2: SGHDN and FVKESK. The germline V and J ends were trimmed by 4 bases and 3 bases, with 12 bases remaining between them. CDR3 DNA sequence: TGTGCCAGCAGCCCTGGAGCGGGACACTATGGCTACACCTTC. Translated: CASSPGAGHYGYTF.

This clone was counted once. The V call is TRBV3-1 (or the pseudogene TRBV3-2), the J call TRBJ1-6; TRBD1 is a possible D gene (5 bases). Per germline, CDR1 LGHDT and CDR2 YNNKEL (reference sequence). The CDR3 has 17 residues. Trimming took 2 bases from V and 2 from J, leaving 13 bases between them. The CDR3 sequence is CASSQYQGSAYNSPLHF. The CDR3 DNA follows: TGTGCCAGCAGCCAATATCAGGGCAGCGCCTATAATTCACCCCTCCACTTT.

The CDR3 spells CASSMGLADYEQYF. The CDR3 nucleotides read TGCGCCAGCAGCATGGGACTAGCGGATTACGAGCAGTACTTC. The chain links TRBV5-1 to TRBJ2-7; TRBD2 matches 11 bases. In germline, CDR1 is SGHRS, CDR2 YFSETQ. V shed 4 bases and J 4 bases; nucleotides not matched to a gene: 4. The CDR3 spans 14 residues.

This chain joins TRBV16 and TRBJ1-1; tentatively, D is TRBD1 (5 bases). Trimming shortened V by 1 base and J by 2 bases, and 14 bases separated the two germline ends. This CDR3 is built from 16 residues. The germline V gene has CDR1 KGHSY and CDR2 FQNENV. CDR3 in DNA: TGTGCCAGCAGCCAATTAAAGGGCAGGGCTAACACTGAAGCTTTCTTT. It yields the protein CASSQLKGRANTEAFF.

The chain couples TRBV19 to TRBJ2-1, with 9 bases aligning to TRBD1. Germline V lookup: CDR1 LNHDA, CDR2 SQIVND (reference sequence). Germline trimming cut 8 bases from V and 4 bases from J; bases unmatched to any gene: 9. The CDR3 length is 15 residues. The CDR3 sequence: CASGSRDREYNEQFF. The DNA for the CDR3 is TGTGCCAGTGGCTCCCGGGACAGGGAATACAATGAGCAGTTCTTC.

This chain links TRBV30 with TRBJ1-2; 9 nucleotides line up with TRBD1. The germline V gene has CDR1 GTSNPN and CDR2 SVGIG (reference sequence). CDR3 size: 13 residues. V dropped 5 bases and J dropped 8; count of bases not matched to a gene: 9. CDR3: CAWPQDRGGGYTF. The CDR3 nucleotides read TGTGCCTGGCCTCAGGACAGGGGAGGCGGCTACACCTTC.

This chain uses TRBV11-2 with TRBJ1-2; no definite D call. CDR1 and CDR2 (germline): SGHAT, FQNNGV. Trimming shortened V by 0 bases and J by 4 bases, and 9 bases separated the two germline ends. The CDR3 is 14 residues long. CDR3 amino acids: CASSLDATSYGYTF. The CDR3 DNA follows: TGTGCCAGCAGCTTAGATGCCACCAGCTATGGCTACACCTTC.

V is TRBV5-1 and J is TRBJ1-1, with 8 bases that match TRBD1. After removal of 5 bases from V and 7 bases from J, the junction contained 13 bases not matched to a gene. Germline loops: CDR1 SGHRS, CDR2 YFSETQ. The CDR3 runs 15 residues. The CDR3 here is CASRLSLQGVVEAFF. The DNA of the CDR3 is TGCGCCAGCAGACTATCCCTACAGGGGGTAGTTGAAGCTTTCTTT. Together with reference TRBV5-1 and TRBJ1-1, the CDR3 gives the full variable domain: KAGVTQTPRYLIKTRGQQVTLSCSPISGHRSVSWYQQTPGQGLQFLFEYFSETQRNKGNFPGRFSGRQFSNSRSEMNVSTLELGDSALYLCASRLSLQGVVEAFFGQGTRLTVV.

The chain's CDR3 is CASSIEGAGGGYTF. Here the CDR3 DNA reads TGTGCCAGTAGTATAGAGGGCGCTGGCGGGGGCTACACCTTC. The rearrangement uses TRBV19 and TRBJ1-2; D gene unclear. From germline, CDR1 is LNHDA and CDR2 SQIVND (reference sequence). This CDR3 comprises 14 residues. The V end was cut by 0 bases, the J end by 8 bases, with 13 bases between.

This chain joins TRBV23-1 and TRBJ1-1; a possible D gene is TRBD1 (6 bases). TRBV23-1 is an open reading frame, and its role is uncertain. This CDR3 contains 17 residues. Trimming removed 6 bases from V and 0 bases from J, with 20 bases in between. Here the CDR3 DNA reads TGCGCCAGCAGCCTTTCCCACCTCAGGGACATGAACACTGAAGCTTTCTTT. It is translated as CASSLSHLRDMNTEAFF.

The V and J genes are TRBV18 and TRBJ2-7; D may be TRBD2 (6 bases). CDR1 and CDR2 from the germline V gene are KGHSH and LQKENI. Deletions cut 3 bases from V and 2 bases from J, with 8 bases between. The CDR3 consists of 13 residues. For the CDR3, the DNA is TGTGCCAGCTCACCCCGGGGGACCTACGAGCAGTACTTC. This sequence encodes CASSPRGTYEQYF.

V gene TRBV5-4 combines with J gene TRBJ1-1; D is perhaps TRBD1 (5 bases). There are 14 residues in the CDR3. CDR1 is SGHNT and CDR2 is YYREEE in the germline V gene (reference sequence). V was pared by 3 bases and J by 5 bases, with 14 bases between. The CDR3 DNA reads TGTGCCAGCAGCTCTGCAGGGTTGGGGACTGAAGCTTTCTTT. Its protein is CASSSAGLGTEAFF.

As to this clone: At the DNA level, this CDR3 is encoded by other sequences in the same sample as well. V usage is TRBV5-4 and J usage is TRBJ2-7; no clear D. Germline-derived CDR1 and CDR2 are SGHNT and YYREEE (reference sequence). V lost 0 bases, J lost 6 bases, and 7 bases lay in between. The CDR3 has 12 amino acids. The CDR3 protein is CASSLGSSEQYF. The CDR3 nucleotides read TGTGCCAGCAGCTTGGGATCGAGCGAGCAGTACTTC.

The chain links TRBV4-2 to TRBJ1-6; D ambiguous. The V end lost 4 bases, the J end lost 7 bases, and 17 bases lay between the germline ends. The germline V gene encodes CDR1 LGHNA and CDR2 YNFKEQ. CDR3 length: 16 residues. CDR3 DNA sequence: TGTGCCAGCAGCCGCACCTCCCCGGGAGAGAATTCACCCCTCCACTTT. It codes for CASSRTSPGENSPLHF.

The chain is built from TRBV5-1 and TRBJ2-5, with 11 bases fitting TRBD2. CDR1 SGHRS and CDR2 YFSETQ come from the germline V gene. Trimming cost V 0 bases and J 1 base; bases outside gene matches: 2. The CDR3 has 16 amino acids. In nucleotides, the CDR3 is TGCGCCAGCAGCTTGGTAACTAGCGGGAGCCAAGAGACCCAGTACTTC. It is translated as CASSLVTSGSQETQYF.

The chain uses TRBV21-1 and TRBJ2-7; the DNA was not compared with TRBD2, the D call given in the table. TRBV21-1 is termed a pseudogene. The CDR3 sequence is 17 residues long. The CDR3 sequence is CASIRLAEFPSDYEQYF. CDR3 coding DNA: TGTGCCAGCATACGACTAGCGGAGTTCCCTTCAGACTACGAGCAGTACTTC.

This chain uses TRBV4-2 with TRBJ2-7; TRBD2 matches at 9 bases. This CDR3 region has 18 residues. Germline CDR1 and CDR2: LGHNA and YNFKEQ. V lost 4 bases and J lost 4; bases outside the gene matches: 17. The CDR3 here is CASSRDSLAGGVTYEQYF. The DNA for the CDR3 is TGTGCCAGCAGCCGAGACTCACTAGCGGGCGGCGTCACTTACGAGCAGTACTTC.

The chain has TRBV19 and TRBJ2-7; D might be TRBD1 (6 bases). The CDR3 spans 13 residues. The germline V gene has CDR1 LNHDA and CDR2 SQIVND (reference sequence). V lost 10 bases and J 7 bases, leaving 20 bases between the germline ends. This CDR3 is CATSPDRLGEQYF. In DNA form, the CDR3 reads TGTGCCACCTCTCCTGACAGGTTGGGAGAGCAGTACTTC.

The chain carries TRBV3-1 (or the pseudogene TRBV3-2) and TRBJ1-3; the match to TRBD1 covers 8 bases. Trimming took 4 bases from V and 2 from J; bases not matched to a gene: 4. The CDR3 loop spans 15 amino acids. Germline lookup yields CDR1 LGHDT and CDR2 YNNKEL (reference sequence). The CDR3: CASSRTGHAGNTIYF. The DNA of the CDR3 is TGTGCCAGCAGCCGGACAGGGCATGCTGGAAACACCATATATTTT.

The chain employs TRBV2 and TRBJ2-7; perhaps TRBD1 as D (5 bases). The CDR3 is 14 amino acids. V was clipped by 8 bases and J by 2 bases, with 16 bases between them. CDR1 is SNHLY and CDR2 is FYNNEI in the germline V gene. The CDR3: CASHLLDTTYEQYF. As DNA, the CDR3 is TGTGCCAGCCACTTACTGGACACTACCTACGAGCAGTACTTC.

The chain links TRBV5-1 to TRBJ2-7; 7 bases agree with TRBD1. This CDR3 is built from 15 residues. CDR1 and CDR2 from the germline V gene are SGHRS and YFSETQ. V shed 0 bases, J shed 2 bases, and the junction held 5 bases outside the gene matches. The CDR3: CASSLETGAAYEQYF. For the CDR3, the DNA is TGCGCCAGCAGCTTGGAAACAGGGGCAGCCTACGAGCAGTACTTC.

The chain links TRBV10-3 to TRBJ1-2, with TRBD1 as a possible D gene (5 bases). This CDR3 has 14 amino acids. CDR1 is ENHRY, CDR2 SYGVKD, per germline. V was shortened by 6 bases and J by 4 bases, with 15 bases between the two germline ends. The CDR3 reads CAIRAEGTGYGYTF. The CDR3 region has the DNA TGTGCCATCAGGGCCGAGGGGACTGGCTATGGCTACACCTTC.